These T cell receptor beta chains were read from a single sample in a study of post-analysis software for immune sequencing data. TCRdb reprocessed the PCR reads with MiXCR, giving one entry per CDR3 protein. Of approximately 570,000 distinct CDR3 sequences in the sample, 44% were seen once. Sequenced input: blood. The receptors come from a girl aged 5-17 years with multiple sclerosis. The CDR3 runs from the conserved cysteine through the conserved F or W.

j_call v_call cdr3_aa
TRBJ2-7 TRBV20-1 CSASILGAGMQYF
TRBJ2-3 TRBV7-9 CASSLAGGGSTDTQYF
TRBJ1-2 TRBV30 CAIGTAKGNNYGYTF
TRBJ2-5 TRBV2 CATRPAGAMQETQYF
TRBJ2-1 TRBV12-3/TRBV12-4 CASSNGGPNAVEQFF
- TRBV5-6 CASSLAPSGGNEQYF
TRBJ1-1 TRBV13 CASGPGTENTEAFF
TRBJ1-3 TRBV27 CASSSGTGGEGNTIYF
TRBJ2-1 TRBV3-1 CASSQAPSPEQFF
TRBJ2-3 TRBV12-3/TRBV12-4 CASSPVLLRPGLWTDTQYF
TRBJ2-1 TRBV7-2 CASSLGGGATNEQFF
TRBJ1-1 TRBV12-3/TRBV12-4 CASSLPYTEAFF
TRBJ2-1 TRBV5-5 CASSSTHRLDNEQFF
TRBJ1-2 TRBV15 CATTDGLRTYGYTF
TRBJ2-5 TRBV7-9 CASRPAGRDMQETQYF
TRBJ1-2 TRBV15 CATSRQAFANYGYTF
TRBJ2-1 TRBV21-1 CASSKPQGQHNEQFF
TRBJ1-6 TRBV7-8 CASSFAKGNNSPLHF
TRBJ2-1 TRBV7-6 CASSSRFRGYNEQFF
TRBJ2-1 TRBV7-9 CASSLGPRDRGLNEQFF
TRBJ2-3 TRBV12-3/TRBV12-4 CASRKGASNEKLYF
TRBJ2-4 TRBV18 CASSEGPRDIQYF
TRBJ1-2 TRBV29-1 CSVQGGRESYGYTF
TRBJ2-7 TRBV10-3 CAISESMGAGYEQYF
TRBJ1-4 TRBV12-3/TRBV12-4 CASSAVSEKLFF